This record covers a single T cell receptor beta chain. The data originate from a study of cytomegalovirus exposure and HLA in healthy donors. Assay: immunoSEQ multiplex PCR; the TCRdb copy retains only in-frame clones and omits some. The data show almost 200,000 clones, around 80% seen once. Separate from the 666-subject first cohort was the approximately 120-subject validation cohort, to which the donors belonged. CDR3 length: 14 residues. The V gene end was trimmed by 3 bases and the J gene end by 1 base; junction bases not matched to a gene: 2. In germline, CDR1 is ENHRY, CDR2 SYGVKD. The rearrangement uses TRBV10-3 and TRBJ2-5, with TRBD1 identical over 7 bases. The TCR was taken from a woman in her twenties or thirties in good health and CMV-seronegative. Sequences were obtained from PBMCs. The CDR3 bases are TGTGCCATCAGTGATACAGGGGTCCAAGAGACCCAGTACTTC. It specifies CAISDTGVQETQYF.